This T cell receptor beta chain is drawn from a study of blood T cell repertoires in COVID-19. Study at large: Nucleic acid was either cDNA or gDNA, and it came from T cells, B-cell-depleted T cells, or PBMCs.

This CDR3 contains 17 residues. Germline trimming cut 1 base from V and 0 bases from J; bases unmatched to any gene: 6. Germline V gene sequence: CDR1 SGHAT, CDR2 FQNNGV. Profiled with immunoSEQ multiplex PCR; TCRdb holds only in-frame clones, not every one. Among about 200,000 clones listed, 75% to 85% were seen once. The sequence was collected from a woman aged 70-85 years with COVID-19, enrolled during active disease. Specimen: peripheral blood. J is TRBJ2-7 and V is TRBV11-2; TRBD2 matches at 10 bases. DNA of the CDR3: TGTGCCAGCAGCTTAGGCTTTGGGACTAGCGTCTCCTACGAGCAGTACTTC. It encodes CASSLGFGTSVSYEQYF.